What follows are 31 T cell receptor beta chains derived from one specimen sequenced in a study of cytomegalovirus exposure and HLA in healthy donors. TCRdb's table, derived via immunoSEQ multiplex PCR, lists solely in-frame clones and lacks some. The sample holds about 220,000 clones, 85% to 90% seen once. What was sequenced was PBMCs. These receptors all come from a man younger than 35 in good health and CMV-seronegative.

This chain joins TRBV7-9 and TRBJ1-6, with 10 bases lining up with TRBD1. The V and J ends lost 6 bases and 6 bases, in that order; junction bases with no gene match: 2. This CDR3 has 14 residues. Per germline, CDR1 SEHNR and CDR2 FQNEAQ (reference sequence). CDR3 coding DNA: TGTGCCAGCAGGGGGGACAGGGGTAATTCACCCCTCCACTTT. Protein: CASRGDRGNSPLHF.

This clone came up a few times. This sequence joins TRBV4-1 and TRBJ2-7, with a possible D match to TRBD2 (5 bases). With 4 bases removed from V and 2 bases from J, the gap between germline ends came to 15 bases. Germline assignment: CDR1 MGHRA and CDR2 YSYEKL. CDR3 length equals 15 residues. CDR3 bases: TGCGCCAGCAGCCGCGGAACTAGTGTGACCTACGAGCAGTACTTC. This encodes CASSRGTSVTYEQYF.

The gene calls are TRBV29-1 and TRBJ2-5; 9 bases align to TRBD1. There are 14 residues in the CDR3. Trimming cost V 3 bases and J 5 bases; bases outside gene matches: 7. CDR1 and CDR2 (germline): SQVTM, ANQGSEA. DNA for the CDR3: TGCAGCGTTGAGGATACAGGGGGCGATGAGACCCAGTACTTC. Translated: CSVEDTGGDETQYF.

The J gene is TRBJ2-5, the V gene TRBV27; 7 nucleotides match TRBD2. This CDR3 has 13 amino acids. After removal of 6 bases from V and 5 bases from J, the junction contained 6 bases not matched to a gene. CDR1 and CDR2 (germline): MNHEY, SMNVEV (reference sequence). CDR3 amino acids: CASSRRRGETQYF. CDR3 in DNA: TGTGCCAGCAGCCGCCGGCGGGGGGAGACCCAGTACTTC.

The chain employs TRBV7-9 and TRBJ2-7, with TRBD2 identical over 13 bases. J gave up 0 bases and V 4 bases, and 6 bases lay outside the gene matches. Germline CDR1 is SEHNR and CDR2 is FQNEAQ (reference sequence). The CDR3 runs 17 residues. The CDR3 DNA is TGTGCCAGCAGCTCAACTAGCGGGAGGGCTAGCTCCTACGAGCAGTACTTC. Its translation: CASSSTSGRASSYEQYF.

This chain connects TRBV7-9 to TRBJ2-7; 12 nucleotides line up with TRBD1. The J segment lost 5 bases and the V segment lost 5 bases, leaving 7 bases of the junction unmatched. The CDR3 runs 15 residues. Per the germline V gene, CDR1 is SEHNR and CDR2 is FQNEAQ (reference sequence). The CDR3 DNA reads TGTGCCAGCAGCCACACCGGGACAGGGGGCCACGAGCAGTACTTC. The encoded protein is CASSHTGTGGHEQYF.

V gene TRBV19 combines with J gene TRBJ1-4; 10 positions match TRBD1. The V gene end was trimmed by 5 bases and the J gene end by 0 bases; junction bases not matched to a gene: 9. The V gene's germline CDR1 is LNHDA and CDR2 SQIVND (reference sequence). The CDR3 has 18 amino acids. The CDR3 DNA sequence: TGTGCCAGTAGTTTCGGACAGGGGGAATCCTCAACTAATGAAAAACTGTTTTTT. Residues: CASSFGQGESSTNEKLFF.

The chain is built from TRBV5-1 and TRBJ2-5; 8 bases map to TRBD1. J lost 2 bases, V lost 4 bases, and 10 bases had no gene match. The CDR3 sequence is 16 residues long. CDR1 and CDR2 from the germline V gene are SGHRS and YFSETQ. DNA of the CDR3: TGCGCCAGCAGCCCGCTCGGACAGGGACCGCAAGAGACCCAGTACTTC. Translated, it gives CASSPLGQGPQETQYF.

The CDR3 is CASSARANGQNTGELFF. CDR3 DNA sequence: TGTGCCAGCAGCGCCAGGGCCAACGGACAAAACACCGGGGAGCTGTTTTTT. The chain joins TRBV7-6 to TRBJ2-2; D might be TRBD1 (5 bases). Germline V gene lookup returns CDR1 SGHVS and CDR2 FNYEAQ. The CDR3 contains 17 residues. The ends were cut back, 5 bases at V and 2 bases at J, with 18 bases in the middle.

The chain joins TRBV9 to TRBJ2-1; maybe TRBD2 (6 bases). CDR1 SGDLS and CDR2 YYNGEE come from the germline V gene. The V end lost 3 bases, the J end lost 1 base, and 11 bases lay between the germline ends. This CDR3 has 15 amino acids. Here the CDR3 DNA reads TGTGCCAGCAGCGCGGATGGAGGGTCCTACAATGAGCAGTTCTTC. Translated, it gives CASSADGGSYNEQFF.

This rearrangement joins TRBV15 to TRBJ2-1, with 7 bases aligning to TRBD2. J gave up 8 bases and V 4 bases, and 5 bases lay outside the gene matches. The CDR3 extends over 13 amino acids. Per germline, CDR1 LNHNV and CDR2 YYDKDF (reference sequence). The CDR3 protein is CATSKGTKDEQFF. The DNA for the CDR3 is TGTGCCACCAGCAAAGGGACTAAGGATGAGCAGTTCTTC.

V is TRBV5-1 and J is TRBJ2-3, with 7 bases aligning to TRBD2. Looked up from germline, CDR1 is SGHRS and CDR2 is YFSETQ. The CDR3 length is 16 residues. After removal of 2 bases from V and 1 base from J, the junction contained 7 bases not matched to a gene. The CDR3 region is CASSFFRGGGTDTQYF. In DNA form, the CDR3 reads TGCGCCAGCAGCTTTTTTCGCGGGGGAGGCACAGATACGCAGTATTTT.

V is TRBV6-4 and J is TRBJ2-3, with D possibly being TRBD2 (5 bases). V was shortened by 6 bases and J by 1 base, with 8 bases between the two germline ends. Germline V CDR1 and CDR2: MRHNA, SNTAGT. This CDR3 region has 13 residues. In DNA form, the CDR3 reads TGTGCCAGCAGCCCCGGGGGCACAGATACGCAGTATTTT. It translates to CASSPGGTDTQYF.

The chain joins TRBV6-5 to TRBJ2-1; no clear D gene. V lost 0 bases and J lost 6, with 9 bases in between. The CDR3 has 14 amino acids. Germline V gives CDR1 MNHEY, CDR2 SVGAGI. The CDR3 here is CASSYSLEINEQFF. The CDR3 DNA is TGTGCCAGCAGTTACTCGCTAGAAATCAATGAGCAGTTCTTC.

J is TRBJ2-1 and V is TRBV9; 13 bases map to TRBD2. CDR1 and CDR2 (germline): SGDLS, YYNGEE. The CDR3 totals 15 residues. Trimming took 3 bases from V and 9 from J; bases not matched to a gene: 6. The CDR3 coding sequence is TGTGCCAGCAGCGCAGGACTAGCGGGAGTTGGTGAGCAGTTCTTC. Its translation: CASSAGLAGVGEQFF.

This rearrangement joins TRBV4-2 to TRBJ2-2, with 8 bases aligning to TRBD2. With 0 bases clipped from V and 7 bases from J, the junction kept 4 bases outside the gene matches. The CDR3 spans 15 residues. Looked up from germline, CDR1 is LGHNA and CDR2 is YNFKEQ. The CDR3 DNA reads as TGTGCCAGCAGCCAAGAAGGCGGGACTAGCGGGGAGCTGTTTTTT. The encoded protein is CASSQEGGTSGELFF.

The CDR3 coding sequence is TGTGCCAGCAGTCCGCTAGGGACAGCCTACGAGCAGTACTTC. Amino acid sequence: CASSPLGTAYEQYF. V usage is TRBV28 and J usage is TRBJ2-7; TRBD1 matches 7 bases. J was trimmed by 2 bases and V by 5 bases; bases with no gene match: 6. Per germline, CDR1 MDHEN and CDR2 SYDVKM. There are 14 residues in the CDR3.

The sample holds one count of this clone. The genes are TRBV7-2 and TRBJ2-2; tentatively, D is TRBD1 (6 bases). CDR1 and CDR2 from the germline V gene are SGHTA and FQGNSA. V shed 3 bases and J shed 5 bases, with 16 bases lying between them. This CDR3 spans 16 amino acids. The CDR3 DNA sequence: TGTGCCAGCAGCTTTCCGGTCAGGGGTAGGACCGGGGAGCTGTTTTTT. Translation: CASSFPVRGRTGELFF. Based on the CDR3 plus reference TRBV7-2 and TRBJ2-2, the full variable domain is GAGVSQSPSNKVTEKGKDVELRCDPISGHTALYWYRQSLGQGLEFLIYFQGNSAPDKSGLPSDRFSAERTGGSVSTLTIQRTQQEDSAVYLCASSFPVRGRTGELFFGEGSRLTVL.

The chain is built from TRBV7-6 and TRBJ1-1; D may be TRBD1 (5 bases). The V gene's germline CDR1 is SGHVS and CDR2 FNYEAQ. CDR3 length: 14 residues. The germline V and J ends were trimmed by 5 bases and 10 bases, with 20 bases remaining between them. CDR3 sequence: CASSPKTVFTGAFF. Here the CDR3 DNA reads TGTGCCAGCAGCCCCAAAACAGTATTTACAGGAGCTTTCTTT.

V usage is TRBV5-6 and J usage is TRBJ2-1; no clear D gene. V lost 1 base and J lost 5, with 4 bases in between. Germline lookup yields CDR1 SGHDT and CDR2 YYEEEE. The CDR3 has 12 residues. DNA of the CDR3: TGTGCCAGCAGCTTGTGGCACAATGAGCAGTTCTTC. It specifies CASSLWHNEQFF.

The CDR3 loop is CASSESTGRGDTQYF. The DNA of the CDR3 is TGTGCCAGCAGTGAGTCCACAGGGCGTGGAGATACGCAGTATTTT. The rearrangement links TRBV2 to TRBJ2-3; D is perhaps TRBD1 (6 bases). This CDR3 region has 15 residues. The V gene lost 3 bases and the J gene lost 5 bases, with 15 bases spanning the gap. Germline V gene sequence: CDR1 SNHLY, CDR2 FYNNEI.

V is TRBV18 and J is TRBJ2-2, with D possibly TRBD2 on 6 matching bases. Germline V gene sequence: CDR1 KGHSH, CDR2 LQKENI. This CDR3 comprises 17 residues. V lost 3 bases and J 2 bases, leaving 16 bases between the germline ends. The CDR3 region is CASSPPLGGINTGELFF. Written as DNA, the CDR3 is TGTGCCAGCTCACCCCCCTTAGGCGGGATCAACACCGGGGAGCTGTTTTTT.

The chain uses TRBV27 and TRBJ2-7; 8 bases agree with TRBD2. CDR3 size: 15 residues. Germline V CDR1 and CDR2: MNHEY, SMNVEV (reference sequence). With 5 bases clipped from V and 5 bases from J, the junction kept 11 bases outside the gene matches. The CDR3 reads CASSLVLRGVNEQYF. The CDR3 coding sequence is TGTGCCAGCAGTCTGGTTTTGCGGGGGGTTAACGAGCAGTACTTC.

This chain uses TRBV5-1 with TRBJ2-3, with TRBD2 matching 9 bases. The CDR3 runs to 15 residues. Looked up from germline, CDR1 is SGHRS and CDR2 is YFSETQ. V was clipped by 3 bases and J by 5 bases; unmatched bases: 7. The CDR3 is CASSSSGLAGDTQYF. For the CDR3, the DNA is TGCGCCAGCAGCTCCTCGGGACTAGCTGGAGATACGCAGTATTTT.

Comments on this clone: The sample holds other DNA sequences that translate to the same CDR3. V gene TRBV5-4 combines with J gene TRBJ1-1; TRBD1 matches 7 bases. CDR3 length: 13 amino acids. Per germline, CDR1 SGHNT and CDR2 YYREEE (reference sequence). V dropped 2 bases and J dropped 2; count of bases not matched to a gene: 0. The CDR3 protein is CASSLGGNTEAFF. In DNA, the CDR3 is TGTGCCAGCAGCTTAGGGGGCAACACTGAAGCTTTCTTT.

The rearrangement links TRBV6-4 to TRBJ2-2; 10 bases are a match to TRBD2. Germline V CDR1 and CDR2: MRHNA, SNTAGT. After removal of 0 bases from V and 5 bases from J, the junction contained 3 bases not matched to a gene. This CDR3 contains 16 residues. DNA for the CDR3: TGTGCCAGCAGTGACTCCAGCGGGGGGGTAACCGGGGAGCTGTTTTTT. Translated: CASSDSSGGVTGELFF.

The rearrangement uses TRBV5-4 and TRBJ2-5, with D maybe TRBD2 (7 bases). The CDR3 contains 14 residues. Germline assignment: CDR1 SGHNT and CDR2 YYREEE (reference sequence). With 2 bases removed from V and 5 bases from J, the gap between germline ends came to 13 bases. CDR3 residues: CASSLGGGSETQYF. In DNA, the CDR3 is TGTGCCAGCAGCTTAGGGGGAGGGAGCGAGACCCAGTACTTC.

The chain couples TRBV2 to TRBJ1-1; TRBD1 is a possible D gene (5 bases). CDR3 length: 13 residues. Germline assignment: CDR1 SNHLY and CDR2 FYNNEI. V lost 6 bases, J lost 1 base, and 9 bases lay in between. The CDR3 nucleotides read TGTGCCAGCAGCCCCCAGGGGAACACTGAAGCTTTCTTT. Protein product: CASSPQGNTEAFF.

The chain combines TRBV27 with TRBJ2-4; 7 bases map to TRBD1. With V trimmed by 5 bases and J by 1 base, 11 bases remained unmatched. The CDR3 length is 17 residues. CDR1 MNHEY and CDR2 SMNVEV come from the germline V gene (reference sequence). DNA of the CDR3: TGTGCCAGCAGTCCGAATGACAGGGAACTCGCCAAAAACATTCAGTACTTC. Translating gives CASSPNDRELAKNIQYF.

For this clone: An end of the junction differs from the germline gene, which may be a read error. The chain recombines TRBV27 with TRBJ2-7, with D possibly TRBD1 on 6 matching bases. The CDR3 totals 14 residues. Looked up from germline, CDR1 is MNHEY and CDR2 is SMNVEV (reference sequence). The CDR3 region is CASSISDRSYEQYF. The CDR3 DNA sequence: TGTGCCAGCAGTATATCGGACAGATCCTACGAGCAGTACTTC.

This clone was counted between two and nine times. The chain carries TRBV6-6 and TRBJ1-5; possibly TRBD1 for D (5 bases). The CDR3 has 14 residues. In germline, CDR1 is MNHNY, CDR2 SVGAGI (reference sequence). The V and J ends lost 5 bases and 3 bases respectively, with 11 bases between them. For the CDR3, the DNA is TGTGCCAGCAGTCCTCGGGGGGACAATCAGCCCCAGCATTTT. It encodes CASSPRGDNQPQHF.